Sequencing of this T cell receptor beta chain was carried out in a study of T cell clonotyping in hematopoietic cell transplantation. The protocol was immunoSEQ multiplex PCR, while the TCRdb copy is restricted to in-frame clones and leaves out a portion. Of approximately 30,000 clones listed, nearly 97% were seen once; the top ten hold roughly 1.4%. As for this clone: Its antigen is not known.

The study, taken as a whole, reports: After transplant, recipient diversity fell while pathologically expanded clonotypes grew through day 180. No sorting was done, leaving CD4 and CD8 contributions mixed.

The ends lost 2 bases at V and 5 bases at J; junction bases unmatched: 5. CDR3 length equals 14 residues. Germline V gene lookup returns CDR1 MNHEY and CDR2 SVGAGI. J is TRBJ1-2 and V is TRBV6-5; 7 bases are shared with TRBD1. The source is a man aged 45-65 years in good health. Some clones in this sample may be carry-over from other donors' samples. Source material: peripheral blood mononuclear cells. This CDR3 reads CASSYGQGGYGYTF. DNA for the CDR3: TGTGCCAGCAGTTACGGGCAGGGGGGTTATGGCTACACCTTC.